Included here is one T cell receptor (beta chain) sequence, with context. TCRdb called the 5' RACE reads again in MiXCR, with one record for every CDR3 protein. The top ten hold around an eighth of the sample, which has hundreds of thousands of distinct CDR3 sequences, roughly 22% seen once. The V gene lost 1 base and the J gene lost 9 bases, with 11 bases spanning the gap. In germline, CDR1 is SGHVS, CDR2 FQNEAQ. This CDR3 comprises 13 residues. The sample belongs to a study of T-cell memory formation after mild COVID-19. The rearrangement uses TRBV7-8 and TRBJ2-3, with no clear D. The specimen was PBMCs or a T cell subset sorted from them (not recorded which). The sequence came from an adult woman who had mild COVID-19 (a few samples of this study predate the infection). Cell type and time point are not known. CDR3 DNA sequence: TGTGCCAGCAGCTTAGGGCAGCCCGACACGCAGTATTTT. Its translation is CASSLGQPDTQYF.